This T cell receptor (beta chain) stems from a study of memory CD4+ T cells and cytomegalovirus serostatus. Study observations and caveats: CD4+ memory repertoires contained about 40% of the roughly 160 reported CMV TCRbeta sequences. Suggested: most of the CMV-linked TCR signature lies in CD4+ memory cells.

Germline CDR1 and CDR2: MDHEN and SYDVKM. The CDR3 is 14 residues long. The germline V and J ends were trimmed by 6 bases and 8 bases, with 19 bases remaining between them. Single viable CD3+CD4+CD8-CD45RO+ cells were sorted as the memory CD4+ T cells. Serum IgG to CMV pp150, pp28, p38 and p52 defined serostatus. Methods used by the authors: After removing out-of-frame reads, around 2 million distinct TCRbeta sequences remained. TCRdb's table, derived via immunoSEQ multiplex PCR, lists solely in-frame clones and lacks some. V, J and clone size derive from that table, while D and trimming were established from the DNA sequence. The top ten hold 1.5% to 2% of the sample, which has 45,000 to 55,000 clones, around 80% seen once. On this clone: Its target is unknown.

This rearrangement joins TRBV28 to TRBJ1-2, with D perhaps matching TRBD1 (6 bases). The material sequenced was memory CD4+ T cells from blood. The sequence was collected from an adult in good health and CMV-seronegative. The CDR3 here is CASSLLPGAGGYTF. As DNA, the CDR3 is TGTGCCAGCAGCCTACTGCCAGGGGCAGGAGGCTACACCTTC.